These T cell receptor beta chains were read from a single sample in a study of T cell repertoires in cytomegalovirus infection. Their recognized antigens are unknown. TCRdb re-called the reads through MiXCR, storing one row per CDR3 protein. There are approximately 71,000 distinct CDR3 sequences in the sample; 20% to 25% occur only once, and roughly two thirds lies in the top ten. The sample was CD8+ T cells from cultured PBMCs, taken from culture after CMV antigen stimulation. The source of these receptors is a human donor in good health (CMV status not recorded). Some clones in this sample may be carry-over from other donors' samples. Both conserved end residues are part of each CDR3. A D gene is named only where the DNA matches it firmly. Size is stated for part of the rows, as once, few or many counts, or as a class when the clone is expanded.

abundance	d_gene	v_gene	j_gene	CDR3nt	CDR3aa
-	TRBD1	TRBV7-2	TRBJ2-7	TGTGCCAGCAGCTCCTGGACAGGGGCCTACGAGCAGTACTTC	CASSSWTGAYEQYF
-	TRBD2	TRBV7-2	TRBJ2-1	TGTGCCAGCAGCTTAGAGACTAGCGGGGCCTACAATGAGCAGTTCTTC	CASSLETSGAYNEQFF
-	TRBD2	TRBV10-3	TRBJ2-1	TGTGCCATCAGTTTCCTCGGACTAGCGGGGGGCCTACAATCTGAGCAGTTCTTC	CAISFLGLAGGLQSEQFF
few	TRBD2	TRBV3-1	TRBJ2-7	TGTGCCAGCAGCCAGGCGGCGACTAGCGAAGCCCACGAGCAGTACTTC	CASSQAATSEAHEQYF
few	TRBD1	TRBV5-4	TRBJ2-1	TGTGCCAGCAGGAGAACAGGGGGCAAAGACGATGAGCAGTTCTTC	CASRRTGGKDDEQFF
-	TRBD2	TRBV6-1	TRBJ2-7	TGTGCCAGCAGCAAAAGTCTAGCGGGGAGGTACGAGCAGTACTTC	CASSKSLAGRYEQYF
-	TRBD2	TRBV12-3/TRBV12-4	TRBJ2-3	TGTGCCAGCAGCACGGGACTAGCTAGCACAGATACGCAGTATTTT	CASSTGLASTDTQYF
few	-	TRBV6-6	TRBJ1-1	TGTGCCAGCAGTTACGCGCCGGGGAACACTGAAGCTTTCTTT	CASSYAPGNTEAFF
few	-	TRBV6-2/TRBV6-3	TRBJ1-1	TGTGCCAGCAGTTACGTCCCGGGGACTGAAGCTTTCTTT	CASSYVPGTEAFF
-	-	TRBV6-1	TRBJ1-2	TGTGCCAGCGGCGGCGGATACTATGGCTACACCTTC	CASGGGYYGYTF
-	-	TRBV13	TRBJ1-1	TGTGCCAGCAGCTTAAAGTCAGGGGACCCAAGGAACACTGAAGCTTTCTTT	CASSLKSGDPRNTEAFF
-	-	TRBV4-2	TRBJ2-4	TGTGCCAGCAGCCAAGAGGACGGACCTGCCCAAAACATTCAGTACTTC	CASSQEDGPAQNIQYF
-	-	TRBV7-2	TRBJ1-5	TGTGCCAGCAGCGCGTTTAGTCCGGAGGCCCAGCATTTT	CASSAFSPEAQHF
-	-	TRBV7-2	TRBJ2-1	TGTGCCAGCAGCTTAGTGGAATCCAATGAGCAGTTCTTC	CASSLVESNEQFF
-	-	TRBV7-8	TRBJ1-2	TGTGCCAGCAGCTTAGACAGGGCCTATGAGAACTATGGCTACACCTTC	CASSLDRAYENYGYTF
-	-	TRBV20-1	TRBJ2-2	TGCAGTGCTCCGAACACCGGGGAGCTGTTTTTT	CSAPNTGELFF
few	-	TRBV7-2	TRBJ1-3	TGTGCCAGCAGCTTAGCGCCCACGGATTCTGGAAACACCATATATTTT	CASSLAPTDSGNTIYF
-	TRBD2	TRBV7-2	TRBJ2-7	TGTGCCAGCAGCCCAAGACTAGCGGGGGACGAGCAGTACTTC	CASSPRLAGDEQYF
-	-	TRBV29-1	TRBJ1-2	TGCAGCGTCGGGCCTAGGGGGGAAGCTAACTATGGCTACACCTTC	CSVGPRGEANYGYTF
-	-	TRBV12-3/TRBV12-4	TRBJ2-5	TGTGCCAGCAGCGAGGGGGAGACCCAGTACTTC	CASSEGETQYF
-	-	TRBV7-2	TRBJ1-3	TGTGCCAGCAGCTATGACAACGGCTCTGGAAACACCATATATTTT	CASSYDNGSGNTIYF
few	-	TRBV12-3/TRBV12-4	TRBJ2-2	TGTGCCAGCAGTTTCTTCAGGGAAAACACCGGGGAGCTGTTTTTT	CASSFFRENTGELFF